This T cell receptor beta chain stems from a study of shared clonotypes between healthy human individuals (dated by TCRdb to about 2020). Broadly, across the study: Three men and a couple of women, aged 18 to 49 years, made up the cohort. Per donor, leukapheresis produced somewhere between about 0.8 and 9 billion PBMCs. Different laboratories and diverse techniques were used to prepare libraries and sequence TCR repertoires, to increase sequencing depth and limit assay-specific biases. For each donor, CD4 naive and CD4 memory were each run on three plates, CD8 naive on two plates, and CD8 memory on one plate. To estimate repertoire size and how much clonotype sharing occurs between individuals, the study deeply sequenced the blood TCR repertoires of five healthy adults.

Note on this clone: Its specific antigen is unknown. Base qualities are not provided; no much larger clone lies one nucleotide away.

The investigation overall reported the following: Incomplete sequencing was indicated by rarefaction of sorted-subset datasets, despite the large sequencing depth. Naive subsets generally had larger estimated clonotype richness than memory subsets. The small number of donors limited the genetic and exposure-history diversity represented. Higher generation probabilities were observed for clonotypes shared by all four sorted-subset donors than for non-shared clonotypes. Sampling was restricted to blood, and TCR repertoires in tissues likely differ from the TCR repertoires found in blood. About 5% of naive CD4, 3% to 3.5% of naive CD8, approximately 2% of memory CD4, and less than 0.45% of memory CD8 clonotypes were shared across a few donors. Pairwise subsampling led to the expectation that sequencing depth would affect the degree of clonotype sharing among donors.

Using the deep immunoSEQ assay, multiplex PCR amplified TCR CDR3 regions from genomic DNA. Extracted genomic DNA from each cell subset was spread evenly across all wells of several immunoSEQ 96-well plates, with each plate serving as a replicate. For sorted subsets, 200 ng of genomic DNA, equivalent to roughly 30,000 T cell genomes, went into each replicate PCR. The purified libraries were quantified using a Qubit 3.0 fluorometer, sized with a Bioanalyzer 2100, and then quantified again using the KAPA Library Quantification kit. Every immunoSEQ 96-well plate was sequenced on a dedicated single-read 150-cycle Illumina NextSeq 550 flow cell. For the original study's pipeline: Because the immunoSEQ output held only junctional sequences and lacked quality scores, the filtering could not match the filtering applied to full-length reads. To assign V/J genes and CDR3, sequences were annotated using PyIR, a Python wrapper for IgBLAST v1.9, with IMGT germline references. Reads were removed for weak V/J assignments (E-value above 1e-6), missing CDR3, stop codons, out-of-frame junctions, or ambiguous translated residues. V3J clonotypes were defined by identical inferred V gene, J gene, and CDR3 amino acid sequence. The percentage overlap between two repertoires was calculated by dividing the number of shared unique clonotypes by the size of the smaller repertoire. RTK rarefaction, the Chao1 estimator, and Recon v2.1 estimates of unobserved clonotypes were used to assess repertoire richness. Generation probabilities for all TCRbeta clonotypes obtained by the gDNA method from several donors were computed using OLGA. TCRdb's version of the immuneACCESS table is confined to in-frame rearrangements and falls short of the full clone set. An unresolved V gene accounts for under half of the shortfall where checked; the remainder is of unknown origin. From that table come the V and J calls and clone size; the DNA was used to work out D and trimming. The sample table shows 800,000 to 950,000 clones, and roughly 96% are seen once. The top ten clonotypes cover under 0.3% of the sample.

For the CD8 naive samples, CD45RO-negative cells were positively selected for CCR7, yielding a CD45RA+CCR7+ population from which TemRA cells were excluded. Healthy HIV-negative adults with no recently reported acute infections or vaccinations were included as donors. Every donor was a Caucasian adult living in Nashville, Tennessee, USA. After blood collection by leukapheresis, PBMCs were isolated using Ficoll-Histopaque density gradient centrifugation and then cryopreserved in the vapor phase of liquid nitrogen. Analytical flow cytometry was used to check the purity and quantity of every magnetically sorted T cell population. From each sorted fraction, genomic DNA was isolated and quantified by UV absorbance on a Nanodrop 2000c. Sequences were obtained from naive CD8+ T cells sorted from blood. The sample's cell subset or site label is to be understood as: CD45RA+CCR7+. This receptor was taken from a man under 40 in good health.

The CDR3 region: CASSFEKLFF. The bases are TGTGCCAGCAGCTTTGAAAAACTGTTTTTT. The chain employs TRBV2 and TRBJ1-4; the D gene cannot be resolved reliably. From cysteine to phenylalanine, the CDR3 is 10 amino acids long. Only the CDR3 DNA is retained, 30 bases long and in frame from the first base. The V and J ends are trimmed by 6 bases and 7 bases, leaving 3 bases between them. The germline V gene encodes CDR1 SNHLY and CDR2 FYNNEI.